A selection of T cell receptor beta chains follows, all from one sample in a study of T cell clones after liver transplantation. The data were produced by immunoSEQ multiplex PCR, yet TCRdb's version contains in-frame clones alone and is incomplete. The data hold tens of thousands of clones, with around 84% observed a single time. The sample in question was CD4+ T cells from blood, obtained before liver transplant. All receptors come from a human donor who received a liver transplant. CDR3s include the opening cysteine and the closing phenylalanine or tryptophan. The D gene is left open where the match is weak. Expanded clones are given a class, and other clones once, few, many or no size at all.

j_gene,abundance,d_gene,v_gene,CDR3nt,CDR3aa
TRBJ2-1,.,TRBD2,TRBV5-4,TGTGCCAGCAGCCTACTAGCGGGGGGGCCCAATGAGCAGTTCTTC,CASSLLAGGPNEQFF
TRBJ2-7,.,.,TRBV29-1,TGCAGCGTTGAGGGAAGCTCCTACGAGCAGTACTTC,CSVEGSSYEQYF
TRBJ2-1,.,TRBD1,TRBV7-3,TGTGCCAGCAGCTCCACCCGGGACAGGAATGAGCAGTTCTTC,CASSSTRDRNEQFF
TRBJ2-5,.,.,TRBV5-1,TGCGCCAGCAGCTTGGTTTCGAAGACCCAGTACTTC,CASSLVSKTQYF
TRBJ1-3,.,.,TRBV7-6,TGTGCCAGCAGCCGGTCCTCTGGAAACACCATATATTTT,CASSRSSGNTIYF
TRBJ2-3,.,.,TRBV4-1,TGCGCCAGCAGCCAAGAGGAAGTCACAGATACGCAGTATTTT,CASSQEEVTDTQYF
TRBJ2-2,once,TRBD1,TRBV25-1,TGTGCCAGCAGTGACCTACGGACAGGGAACACCGGGGAGCTGTTTTTT,CASSDLRTGNTGELFF
TRBJ1-4,.,TRBD1,TRBV7-9,TGTGCCAGCAGTGCCTTGGACAGGGGGCTGTGGGCTGAAAAACTGTTTTTT,CASSALDRGLWAEKLFF
TRBJ2-3,.,.,TRBV7-3,TGTGCCAGCAGCCGGCAGGGCCTATTCACAGATACGCAGTATTTT,CASSRQGLFTDTQYF
TRBJ2-2,.,TRBD2,TRBV6-6,TGTGCCAGCCGAGGCGTGGGGGGAGGGACCGGGGAGCTGTTTTTT,CASRGVGGGTGELFF
TRBJ2-2,medium-sized,.,TRBV6-5,TGTGCCAGCAGTCCAGGCTGGAACACCGGGGAGCTGTTTTTT,CASSPGWNTGELFF
TRBJ2-3,.,.,TRBV19,TGTGCCAGTAGTGGGCGTTACCACACAGATACGCAGTATTTT,CASSGRYHTDTQYF
TRBJ2-4,.,.,TRBV6-5,TGTGCCAGCGGGTGGGGGACCGCCAAAAACATTCAGTACTTC,CASGWGTAKNIQYF
TRBJ2-7,once,.,TRBV5-1,TGCGCCAGCAGCCCAACCCTGGGGGTCCACGAGCAGTACTTC,CASSPTLGVHEQYF
TRBJ1-5,.,.,TRBV10-3,TGTGCCATCAGCTCAGGAGCGGGGGCTAATCAGCCCCAGCATTTT,CAISSGAGANQPQHF
TRBJ1-5,once,.,TRBV18,TGTGCCAGCTCACCACGGCCTTATGGGGAGCCCCAGCATTTT,CASSPRPYGEPQHF
TRBJ2-4,.,.,TRBV18,TGTGCCAGCTCAGCCCAGGGAGTCAAAAACATTCAGTACTTC,CASSAQGVKNIQYF
TRBJ2-3,.,.,TRBV7-2,TGTGCCAGCAGCTTGTTATCAGATACGCAGTATTTT,CASSLLSDTQYF
TRBJ1-1,.,.,TRBV19,TGTGCCAGTAGCCCACAGGCCCTGAACACTGAAGCTTTCTTT,CASSPQALNTEAFF
TRBJ1-4,.,TRBD1,TRBV2,TGTGCCAGCATTCCGGGGACAGGCCATGAAAAACTGTTTTTT,CASIPGTGHEKLFF
TRBJ1-1,.,.,TRBV28,TGTGCCAGCAGTACGGCCCAGAACACTGAAGCTTTCTTT,CASSTAQNTEAFF
TRBJ2-5,.,TRBD2,TRBV7-2,TGTGCCAGCAGCTTGGGACTAGGGTACCAAGAGACCCAGTACTTC,CASSLGLGYQETQYF
TRBJ2-1,.,TRBD2,TRBV28,TGTGCCAGCAGTTCTGCGGCGGGAGTGGTAAATGAGCAGTTCTTC,CASSSAAGVVNEQFF
TRBJ2-2,.,.,TRBV5-1,TGCGCCAGCAGCTTGGAGGGCAGCCGAGGGGGGGAGCTGTTTTTT,CASSLEGSRGGELFF
TRBJ2-3,.,.,TRBV7-8,TGTGCCAGCAGCCCTAGTCCTACAGATACGCAGTATTTT,CASSPSPTDTQYF
TRBJ1-4,.,.,TRBV7-9,TGTGCCAGCAGCCCGTCCCAGGGGCGCAGCGTATATGGGGAAAAACTGTTTTTT,CASSPSQGRSVYGEKLFF
TRBJ2-1,.,TRBD1,TRBV7-2,TGTGCCAGCAGCTACCAGGGGGCGATGGATGAGCAGTTCTTC,CASSYQGAMDEQFF
TRBJ1-2,once,TRBD1,TRBV6-5,TGTGCCAGCAGAACCGGGACAGGGAACCCCTGGGGCTACACCTTC,CASRTGTGNPWGYTF
TRBJ1-1,.,TRBD1,TRBV29-1,TGCAGCGTTCGGACAGGCGGAAACACTGAAGCTTTCTTT,CSVRTGGNTEAFF
TRBJ1-5,.,.,TRBV10-1,TGCGCCAGCAGGGTCAGGGGAAGGGGGCAGCCCCAGCATTTT,CASRVRGRGQPQHF
TRBJ2-1,.,.,TRBV2,TGTGCCAGCAGTGGTTTCAATGAGCAGTTCTTC,CASSGFNEQFF
TRBJ1-4,.,TRBD1,TRBV4-1,TGCGCCAGCAGCCAGCGCGGGACAGGGGCAATTGTTCATGAAAAACTGTTTTTT,CASSQRGTGAIVHEKLFF
TRBJ2-3,.,TRBD2,TRBV5-3,TGTGCCAGAAGCTCCCCTTTAGCGGGGAATCCCACTGTCAGCACAGATACGCAGTATTTT,CARSSPLAGNPTVSTDTQYF
TRBJ1-2,.,.,TRBV29-1,TGCAGCGTTGGTCAGTCCAAGGGCTACACCTTC,CSVGQSKGYTF